Listed below are T cell receptor beta chains from one sample, sequenced in a study of CD8+CD57+ T cells in acquired aplastic anemia. TCRdb redid the calling of the reads with MiXCR, one entry per CDR3 protein. The sample holds 350,000 to 450,000 distinct CDR3 sequences, 55% to 75% seen once. The material sequenced was sorted CD4+, CD8+, or CD8+CD57+ T cells (not recorded which) from PBMCs. The source of these receptors is a human donor in good health, serving as a control. CDR3s include the opening cysteine and the closing phenylalanine or tryptophan. A D gene is named only where the DNA matches it firmly. Only some rows state a clone size, as once, few, many or a class for expanded clones.

size	V	J	D	DNA	CDR3
-	TRBV29-1	TRBJ2-5	-	TGCAGCGTTGAGTGGGGCCAAGAGACCCAGTACTTC	CSVEWGQETQYF
-	TRBV10-3	TRBJ1-2	TRBD1	TGTGCCATCGGCGCCGGGACAGGGCCCTATGGCTACACCTTC	CAIGAGTGPYGYTF
-	TRBV9	TRBJ2-5	-	TGTGCCAGCAGCGTGGGTGGGGGAAGGAGCACAGCCAAGTACTTC	CASSVGGGRSTAKYF
-	TRBV10-3	TRBJ1-1	-	TGTGCCATCAGTGAGAGGCAGGGGCCTGAAGCTTTCTTT	CAISERQGPEAFF
many	TRBV6-1	TRBJ1-2	-	TGTGCCAGCATTCCTCCCGGGTTGGTCTATGGCTACACCTTC	CASIPPGLVYGYTF
-	TRBV5-4	TRBJ2-1	-	TGCGCCAGCAGCCAAGCCCCCGGGGGACTCTCCTACAATGAGCAGTTCTTC	CASSQAPGGLSYNEQFF
-	TRBV12-3/TRBV12-4	TRBJ1-3	-	TGTGCCAGCACCTACGGCACAGGCAACACCATATATTTT	CASTYGTGNTIYF
few	TRBV29-1	TRBJ2-7	-	TGCAGCGTTGACGGCAGCCCCGCGGGACAGTCCTACGAGCAGTACTTC	CSVDGSPAGQSYEQYF
-	TRBV2	TRBJ1-6	-	TGTGCCAGCAGTGTCTGGGACGGGGCAGGGCCCCCCCTCCACTTT	CASSVWDGAGPPLHF
-	TRBV7-9	TRBJ1-5	-	TGTGCCAGTAGTAAACACAGGGAAACTCAGCCCCAGCATTTT	CASSKHRETQPQHF
-	TRBV5-1	TRBJ1-1	-	TGTGCCAGCAGCGATACAGGGAACAGGCGTTTCTTT	CASSDTGNRRFF
-	TRBV20-1	TRBJ1-1	-	TGCAGTCATATCAGGGGCGCAACGGCGAAAGCTTTCTTT	CSHIRGATAKAFF
-	TRBV25-1	TRBJ2-6	-	TGTGCCAGCAGCACGAACTCTGGGGCCAACGTCCTGACTTTC	CASSTNSGANVLTF